These T cell receptor beta chains were read from a single sample in a study of cytomegalovirus exposure and HLA in healthy donors. The repertoire was sequenced with immunoSEQ multiplex PCR; TCRdb's copy has only in-frame clones and lacks some. Of about 120,000 clones listed, approximately 71% are singletons. The sequenced material came from PBMCs. All receptors come from a woman aged 45-65 years in good health and CMV-seronegative. The CDR3 runs from the conserved cysteine through the conserved F or W. The D gene is left open where the match is weak. Clone size is given for some rows only: seen once, a few or many times, or a class if the clone is expanded.

length	J	D	V	size	DNA	CDR3
15	TRBJ2-1	TRBD2	TRBV2	.	TGTGCCAGCAGTGCAGAACTAGCGGGAGATCATGAGCAGTTCTTC	CASSAELAGDHEQFF
14	TRBJ2-5	.	TRBV28	.	TGTGCCAGCAGTTGGGGGGACAGTCTGGAGACCCAGTACTTC	CASSWGDSLETQYF
13	TRBJ1-5	.	TRBV10-3	.	TGTGCCATCAGTGCCGACAGTGATCAGCCCCAGCATTTT	CAISADSDQPQHF
17	TRBJ2-6	.	TRBV7-9	.	TGTGCCAGCAGTATCCCTTCAGGAACCTCTGGGGCCAACGTCCTGACTTTC	CASSIPSGTSGANVLTF
14	TRBJ2-2	TRBD2	TRBV2	.	TGTGCCAGCAGCGGCGGACTAGCGGGAGGGGAGCTGTTTTTT	CASSGGLAGGELFF
15	TRBJ2-3	TRBD2	TRBV2	.	TGTGCCAGCAGTGGACTAGCGGGACCCACAGATACGCAGTATTTT	CASSGLAGPTDTQYF
13	TRBJ2-5	TRBD1	TRBV11-2	once	TGTGCCAGCAGCGACAGGGGGCCAGAGACCCAGTACTTC	CASSDRGPETQYF
13	TRBJ1-2	TRBD1	TRBV6-5	.	TGTGCCAGCAGTCCTACAGGGGGCTATGGCTACACCTTC	CASSPTGGYGYTF
15	TRBJ1-1	.	TRBV10-2	.	TGCGCCAGCAGTGATCCCGGGGGAATGGTCACTGAAGCTTTCTTT	CASSDPGGMVTEAFF
15	TRBJ2-3	.	TRBV28	.	TGTGCCAGCAGCCCTAAGTTTACTAGCACAGATACGCAGTATTTT	CASSPKFTSTDTQYF
14	TRBJ2-2	.	TRBV7-8	.	TGTGCCAGCAGCTTAGCGGGACACTTGAGGGAGCTGTTTTTT	CASSLAGHLRELFF
12	TRBJ2-7	.	TRBV11-2	few	TGTGCCAGCAGCCACCGGGACTACGAGCAGTACTTC	CASSHRDYEQYF
14	TRBJ1-5	.	TRBV28	once	TGTGCCAGCATTCCGACAGGTGGGAATCAGCCCCAGCATTTT	CASIPTGGNQPQHF
14	TRBJ2-7	TRBD2	TRBV7-8	.	TGTGCCAGCAGCCCGGCGGGGGGGCGCTACGAGCAGTACTTC	CASSPAGGRYEQYF
13	TRBJ2-7	.	TRBV5-1	.	TGCGCCAGCAGCTTATCACAAGACTACGAGCAGTACTTC	CASSLSQDYEQYF
12	TRBJ2-1	.	TRBV28	.	TGTGCCAGCAGTTTATCAGGGGTTGAGCAGTTCTTC	CASSLSGVEQFF
18	TRBJ2-1	.	TRBV28	.	TGTGCCAGCGTTCCATCCGGGACAGAAGGGACTTCCCTCAATGAGCAGTTCTTC	CASVPSGTEGTSLNEQFF
15	TRBJ1-5	.	TRBV27	few	TGTGCCAGCAGTACCGGGACAACTAGCAATCAGCCCCAGCATTTT	CASSTGTTSNQPQHF
14	TRBJ1-1	.	TRBV18	.	TGTGCCAGCTCACCAGGGACGGGGGAAAGAGGAGCTTTCTTT	CASSPGTGERGAFF
14	TRBJ2-1	.	TRBV5-6	.	TGTGCCAGCAGCTTGGACGTCGGGGGAAATGAGCAGTTCTTC	CASSLDVGGNEQFF
15	TRBJ2-7	.	TRBV14	.	TGTGCCAGCAGCCAAGTGCACGGGGTGTCCTACGAGCAGTACTTC	CASSQVHGVSYEQYF
16	TRBJ2-1	TRBD1	TRBV10-3	.	TGTGCCATCAGTGAGTCACTACAGGGGTCCTACAATGAGCAGTTCTTC	CAISESLQGSYNEQFF
15	TRBJ2-7	.	TRBV7-2	.	TGTGCCAGCAGCTTACTCGTCAGGTTCGGGGACGAGCAGTACTTC	CASSLLVRFGDEQYF
13	TRBJ1-4	.	TRBV29-1	.	TGCAGCGCACAGGAGACAACTAATGAAAAACTGTTTTTT	CSAQETTNEKLFF
11	TRBJ2-7	.	TRBV20-1	few	TGCAGTGCAGGGGGAATGGACGAGCAGTACTTC	CSAGGMDEQYF
11	TRBJ2-2	.	TRBV11-3	.	TGTGCCAGCAGCCATACCGGGGAGCTGTTTTTT	CASSHTGELFF
13	TRBJ2-7	.	TRBV19	few	TGTGCCAGTGGGGGGACAGACGCCTACGAGCAGTACTTC	CASGGTDAYEQYF
14	TRBJ2-4	.	TRBV5-1	.	TGCGCCAGCAGCTTGATCGCCGGAGAGGGCATTCAGTACTTC	CASSLIAGEGIQYF
13	TRBJ1-1	TRBD1	TRBV5-4	.	TGTGCCAGCAGCTCCCGGGACAGGGTGGCAGCTTTCTTT	CASSSRDRVAAFF
12	TRBJ2-1	TRBD1	TRBV30	.	TGTGCCTGGAGTGTACCGAGACAGGGAAAGTTCTTC	CAWSVPRQGKFF
15	TRBJ1-2	.	TRBV10-3	.	TGTGCCATCAGTGAGTCGATCCTTGGCGCGAGGGGCTACACCTTC	CAISESILGARGYTF
15	TRBJ1-4	TRBD1	TRBV6-5	.	TGTGCCAGCAGAAAGGACAGGGGGCGTGGGGAAAAACTGTTTTTT	CASRKDRGRGEKLFF
14	TRBJ2-7	TRBD2	TRBV7-6	.	TGTGCCAGCAGCCCACTAGCGGGAGTAAGCGAGCAGTACTTC	CASSPLAGVSEQYF
14	TRBJ1-5	TRBD1	TRBV19	.	TGTGCCAGTAGATATCGACAGGGCCCTCAGCCCCAGCATTTT	CASRYRQGPQPQHF
13	TRBJ2-7	.	TRBV7-9	.	TGTGCCAGCTCGCGTGGAGAGTTCTACGAGCAGTACTTC	CASSRGEFYEQYF
17	TRBJ2-1	TRBD2	TRBV7-3	.	TGTGCCAGCAGCCCCACCTCGACTAGCTTAATATACAATGAGCAGTTCTTC	CASSPTSTSLIYNEQFF
16	TRBJ2-7	TRBD2	TRBV6-5	.	TGTGCCAGCAGTTACTCTCCTAGCGGTTCCCTTACCGAGCAGTACTTC	CASSYSPSGSLTEQYF
16	TRBJ2-2	.	TRBV10-3	.	TGTGCCATCAGTGAGTCGATTGGGTCCGGGACCGGGGAGCTGTTTTTT	CAISESIGSGTGELFF
14	TRBJ2-1	TRBD2	TRBV5-6	.	TGTGCCAGCAGCTGGGGACTAGTCCCCAATGAGCAGTTCTTC	CASSWGLVPNEQFF
14	TRBJ2-5	TRBD1	TRBV5-4	.	TGTGCCAGCAGCTTGAGGGGGCGAGGGGAGACCCAGTACTTC	CASSLRGRGETQYF
15	TRBJ2-5	.	TRBV7-8	.	TGTGCCAGCAGCTTGAGACGACTAGTTTCAGAGACCCAGTACTTC	CASSLRRLVSETQYF
13	TRBJ2-1	.	TRBV18	.	TGTGCCAGCGCCCGGGAAAAAGACAATGAGCAGTTCTTC	CASAREKDNEQFF
14	TRBJ2-5	TRBD1	TRBV19	.	TGTGCCAGTAGTATACAGGGGGTTGTAGAGACCCAGTACTTC	CASSIQGVVETQYF
16	TRBJ1-1	.	TRBV18	.	TGTGCCAACTCACCGAACGGGGCGGGGGCTGGGACTGAAGCTTTCTTT	CANSPNGAGAGTEAFF
13	TRBJ2-3	TRBD2	TRBV27	.	TGTGCCAGCAGTTTGGGGACTAGCGTTACGCAGTATTTT	CASSLGTSVTQYF
12	TRBJ2-1	TRBD1	TRBV7-2	.	TGTGCCAGCAGCGGCCGACAGGGCCCTAAGTTCTTC	CASSGRQGPKFF
14	TRBJ1-2	TRBD1	TRBV6-5	.	TGTGCCAGCAGTTACTCGGGACAGGGGGGTGGCTACACCTTC	CASSYSGQGGGYTF
12	TRBJ1-1	.	TRBV5-8	.	TGTGCCAGCAGCCGAGGGTGGACTGAAGCTTTCTTT	CASSRGWTEAFF
16	TRBJ1-4	TRBD1	TRBV28	.	TGTGCCAGCAGTTCCACGCGACAGGGGGGTGTGGAAAAACTGTTTTTT	CASSSTRQGGVEKLFF
13	TRBJ2-7	TRBD1	TRBV6-5	.	TGTGCCAGCAGTCGGGACAGAACCTACGAGCAGTACTTC	CASSRDRTYEQYF
15	TRBJ2-1	.	TRBV7-3	once	TGTGCCAGCAGTTCAGGAAGAGCGGTCTACAATGAGCAGTTCTTC	CASSSGRAVYNEQFF
12	TRBJ1-1	.	TRBV30	.	TGTGCCTGGGGCCAGGGGAACACTGAAGCTTTCTTT	CAWGQGNTEAFF
15	TRBJ1-1	.	TRBV9	.	TGTGCCAGCAGCGTAGAGCCGGGGGGGCTCACTGAAGCTTTCTTT	CASSVEPGGLTEAFF
14	TRBJ1-3	.	TRBV11-2	once	TGTGCCAGCAGCCAGACAGTACTTGGAAACACCATATATTTT	CASSQTVLGNTIYF
12	TRBJ1-1	.	TRBV7-2	.	TGTGCCAGCAGCCCCCGGAGGACTGAAGCTTTCTTT	CASSPRRTEAFF
14	TRBJ1-2	.	TRBV5-4	.	TGTGCCAGCAGCTTGGAACGTGAACTCTATGGCTACACCTTC	CASSLERELYGYTF
16	TRBJ1-1	TRBD1	TRBV7-9	.	TGTGCCAGCACCGTCTATATCGGGACAGGGGGCACTGAAGCTTTCTTT	CASTVYIGTGGTEAFF